The source of this TCR beta chain is a study of shared T cell receptors in the human thymus. The germline V gene encodes CDR1 MDHEN and CDR2 SYDVKM. With V trimmed by 6 bases and J by 7 bases, 4 bases remained unmatched. This CDR3 has 13 residues. The repertoire was sequenced with immunoSEQ multiplex PCR; TCRdb's copy has only in-frame clones and lacks some. The table has about 710,000 clones, 87% seen once. These data are also associated with another study on human thymus T cells. That publication notes: The sample donors, healthy Finnish infants, were having corrective surgery for congenital heart defects. Resections that were taken during corrective heart surgery supplied the thymus tissue. Use of V and J genes seemed skewed within the thymic and blood repertoires. Highly overlapping thymic repertoires in unrelated individuals were reported by related research.

Sequences were obtained from thymocytes. The clonotype was recovered from a boy younger than two with a congenital heart defect. V is TRBV28 and J is TRBJ1-4, with TRBD1 matching 8 bases. DNA for the CDR3: TGTGCCAGCAGGCAGGGGGCGGGTGAAAAACTGTTTTTT. This encodes CASRQGAGEKLFF. The full variable domain, with the rest looked up from reference TRBV28 and TRBJ1-4, is DVKVTQSSRYLVKRTGEKVFLECVQDMDHENMFWYRQDPGLGLRLIYFSYDVKMKEKGDIPEGYSVSREKKERFSLILESASTNQTSMYLCASRQGAGEKLFFGSGTQLSVL.